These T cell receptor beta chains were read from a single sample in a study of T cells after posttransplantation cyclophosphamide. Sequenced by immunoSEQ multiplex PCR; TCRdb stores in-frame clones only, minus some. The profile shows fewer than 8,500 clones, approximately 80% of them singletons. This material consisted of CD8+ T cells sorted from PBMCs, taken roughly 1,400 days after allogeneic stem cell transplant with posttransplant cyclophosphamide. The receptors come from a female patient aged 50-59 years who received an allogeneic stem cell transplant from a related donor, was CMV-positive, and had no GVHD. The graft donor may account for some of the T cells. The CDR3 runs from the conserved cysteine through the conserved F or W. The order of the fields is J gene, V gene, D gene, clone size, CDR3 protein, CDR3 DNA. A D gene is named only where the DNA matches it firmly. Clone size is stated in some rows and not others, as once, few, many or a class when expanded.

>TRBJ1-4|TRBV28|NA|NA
CASKYGTGAVKLFF
TGTGCCAGCAAGTACGGGACGGGAGCGGTAAAACTGTTTTTT
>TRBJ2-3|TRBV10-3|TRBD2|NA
CAISGRSGTPDTQYF
TGTGCCATCAGTGGACGTAGCGGGACCCCAGATACGCAGTATTTT
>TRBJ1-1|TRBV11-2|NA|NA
CASSLGPSFRGWYTEAFF
TGTGCCAGCAGCTTAGGGCCGTCCTTTAGGGGGTGGTACACTGAAGCTTTCTTT
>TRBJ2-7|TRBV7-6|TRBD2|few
CASSPSPGLAAPEQYF
TGTGCCAGCAGCCCCTCACCGGGACTAGCGGCTCCCGAGCAGTACTTC
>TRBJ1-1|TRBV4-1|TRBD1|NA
CASRSLQGARDTEAFF
TGCGCCAGCCGATCGTTACAGGGGGCTAGGGACACTGAAGCTTTCTTT
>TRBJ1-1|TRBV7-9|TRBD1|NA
CASSLVGTGEVGAEAFF
TGTGCCAGCAGCTTAGTAGGGACAGGTGAAGTCGGCGCTGAAGCTTTCTTT
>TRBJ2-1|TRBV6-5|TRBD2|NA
CASSAPGLAPNEQFF
TGTGCCAGCAGTGCTCCGGGACTAGCCCCCAATGAGCAGTTCTTC
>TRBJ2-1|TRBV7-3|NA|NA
CASSVGLRGNEQFF
TGTGCCAGCAGCGTCGGACTAAGGGGCAATGAGCAGTTCTTC
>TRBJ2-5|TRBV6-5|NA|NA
CASRHLQGPETQYF
TGTGCCAGCAGACACTTACAGGGTCCAGAGACCCAGTACTTC
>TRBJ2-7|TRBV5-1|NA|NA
CASSMGAGASYEQYF
TGCGCCAGCAGCATGGGGGCAGGGGCTTCCTACGAGCAGTACTTC
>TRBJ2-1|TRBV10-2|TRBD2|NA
CASTLAGESYNEQFF
TGCGCCAGCACTTTAGCGGGAGAGAGTTACAATGAGCAGTTCTTC
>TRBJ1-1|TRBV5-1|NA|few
CASSRMTGNTEAFF
TGCGCCAGCAGCAGGATGACAGGGAACACTGAAGCTTTCTTT
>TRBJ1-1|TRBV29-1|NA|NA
CSGTTGNTEAFF
TGCAGCGGGACCACAGGGAACACTGAAGCTTTCTTT
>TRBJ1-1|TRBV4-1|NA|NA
CASSQETVVRNTEAFF
TGCGCCAGCAGCCAAGAAACGGTCGTTAGGAACACTGAAGCTTTCTTT
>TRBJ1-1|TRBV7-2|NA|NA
CASSSEGGRTNTEAFF
TGTGCCAGCAGCTCCGAAGGGGGACGCACGAACACTGAAGCTTTCTTT
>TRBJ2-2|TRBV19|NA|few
CASSTLTVTGELFF
TGTGCCAGTAGTACGTTGACAGTCACCGGGGAGCTGTTTTTT
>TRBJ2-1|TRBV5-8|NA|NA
CASSLVREVNEQFF
TGTGCCAGCAGCTTGGTACGGGAAGTCAATGAGCAGTTCTTC
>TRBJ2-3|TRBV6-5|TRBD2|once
CASSYSLAESTDTQYF
TGTGCCAGCAGTTACTCACTAGCGGAGAGCACAGATACGCAGTATTTT
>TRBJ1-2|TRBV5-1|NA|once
CASSLTDSSYGYTF
TGCGCCAGCAGCTTGACCGACAGTAGCTATGGCTACACCTTC
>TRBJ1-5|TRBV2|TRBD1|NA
CASSPQGASHQPQHF
TGTGCCAGCAGCCCCCAGGGGGCGAGTCATCAGCCCCAGCATTTT
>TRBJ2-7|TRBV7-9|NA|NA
CASMSGPAGLEQYF
TGTGCCAGCATGAGTGGTCCAGCAGGACTCGAGCAGTACTTC
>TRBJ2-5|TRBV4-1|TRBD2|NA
CASSPGLAGGIQETQYF
TGCGCCAGCAGCCCGGGACTAGCGGGAGGAATTCAAGAGACCCAGTACTTC
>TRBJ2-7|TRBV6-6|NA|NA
CASSFGSSTYEQYF
TGTGCCAGCAGTTTCGGGAGTTCCACGTACGAGCAGTACTTC
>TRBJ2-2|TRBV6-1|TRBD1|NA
CASGTGVTGELFF
TGTGCCAGCGGGACAGGGGTCACCGGGGAGCTGTTTTTT
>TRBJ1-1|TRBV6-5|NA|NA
CASSTGSPEAFF
TGTGCCAGCAGCACAGGGAGCCCTGAAGCTTTCTTT
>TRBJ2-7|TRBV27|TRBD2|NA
CASSTGTSGLEQYF
TGTGCCAGCAGTACCGGGACTAGCGGGCTCGAGCAGTACTTC
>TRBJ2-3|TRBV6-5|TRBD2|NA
CASSPNGGVTDTQYF
TGTGCCAGCAGCCCGAATGGGGGGGTCACAGATACGCAGTATTTT
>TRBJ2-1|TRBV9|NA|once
CASSVEGPEQFF
TGTGCCAGCAGCGTAGAGGGGCCTGAGCAGTTCTTC
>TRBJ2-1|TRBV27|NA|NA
CASSPSGGLLNHNEQFF
TGTGCCAGCAGTCCAAGCGGCGGGCTACTCAATCACAATGAGCAGTTCTTC
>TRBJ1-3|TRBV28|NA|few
CASSPRFSSRLSGNTIYF
TGTGCCAGCAGTCCTCGATTCTCTAGCAGACTCTCTGGAAACACCATATATTTT
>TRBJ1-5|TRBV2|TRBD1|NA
CASRAGTGGNQPQHF
TGTGCCAGCAGGGCCGGGACAGGGGGGAATCAGCCCCAGCATTTT
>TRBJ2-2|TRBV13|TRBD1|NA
CASPPGGQGHTGELFF
TGTGCCAGCCCCCCGGGGGGACAGGGGCACACCGGGGAGCTGTTTTTT
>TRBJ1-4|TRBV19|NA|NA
CASSDPGLGPTNEKLFF
TGTGCCAGTAGTGACCCGGGTTTGGGGCCAACTAATGAAAAACTGTTTTTT
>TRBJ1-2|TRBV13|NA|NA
CASSFRSEGSYGYTF
TGTGCCAGCAGCTTCCGCAGTGAAGGGAGCTATGGCTACACCTTC
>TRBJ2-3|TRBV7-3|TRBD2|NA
CAGLGGSESTDTQYF
TGTGCCGGCCTGGGGGGGAGTGAAAGCACAGATACGCAGTATTTT
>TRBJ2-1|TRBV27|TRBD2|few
CASSHSLAGAYMDEQFF
TGTGCCAGCAGTCATAGCCTAGCGGGGGCTTATATGGATGAGCAGTTCTTC
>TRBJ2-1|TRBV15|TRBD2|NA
CATSLAGGLQNEQFF
TGTGCCACCAGCTTAGCGGGAGGTTTACAGAATGAGCAGTTCTTC
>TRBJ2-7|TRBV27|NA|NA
CASSLRQGYEQYF
TGTGCCAGCAGTCTCCGACAAGGCTACGAGCAGTACTTC
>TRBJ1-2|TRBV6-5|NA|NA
CASAGLHYGYTF
TGTGCCAGCGCGGGGTTGCACTATGGCTACACCTTC
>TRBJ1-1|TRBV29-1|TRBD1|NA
CSVETGDANTEAFF
TGCAGCGTTGAGACAGGGGATGCGAACACTGAAGCTTTCTTT
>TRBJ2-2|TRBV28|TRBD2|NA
CASLGPGLAGELFF
TGTGCCAGCCTCGGACCGGGACTAGCGGGGGAGCTGTTTTTT
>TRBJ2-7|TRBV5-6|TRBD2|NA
CASSLETSGRSYEQYF
TGTGCCAGCAGCTTGGAGACTAGCGGGAGGTCCTACGAGCAGTACTTC
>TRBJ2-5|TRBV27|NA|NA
CASGGGGQETQYF
TGTGCCAGCGGGGGCGGGGGACAAGAGACCCAGTACTTC
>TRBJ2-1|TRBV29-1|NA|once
CSVEGYGTRGQQFF
TGCAGCGTTGAGGGGTATGGGACAAGGGGCCAGCAGTTCTTC